Listed here is a single T cell receptor beta chain. This clonotype was seen repeatedly, ten times or more. Its antigen is not yet known. No base quality values were provided; no much bigger clone lies one nucleotide off. These data originate in a study of CD8 T cells in ankylosing spondylitis listed by TCRdb under 2017. For the study in its entirety: To find TCR variants linked to disease, the study profiled T cell receptor beta repertoires in ankylosing spondylitis patients and healthy donors. The full study cohort comprised 20 to 25 ankylosing spondylitis patients and roughly 110 healthy donors. Peripheral blood was sampled, and synovial fluid was additionally collected from ankylosing spondylitis patients. The research as a whole found: In peripheral blood, the disease-linked clones were found at relatively low frequencies and had a CD8+ phenotype. Blood from ankylosing spondylitis patients appeared to be characterized by a TCR beta motif made up of seven or eight highly homologous amino acid variants. The disease-linked clones were reported as significantly enriched in matched synovial fluid samples from ankylosing spondylitis patients. Some motif variants were previously reported in synovial fluid and blood of reactive arthritis patients, suggesting common disease-initiation mechanisms.

CDR3 length: 14 amino acids, cysteine to phenylalanine. Here the CDR3 DNA is all that survives: 42 bases in frame from base 1. In the germline V gene, CDR1 corresponds to SGDLS and CDR2 to YYNGEE. V sheds 6 bases and J sheds 4 bases, leaving 16 bases between their ends. Sequenced using an Illumina HiSeq 2500. TCR beta libraries were prepared by quantitative 5'-RACE with molecular barcodes. Per the source publication's procedure: Disease-linked TCR variants were identified with a new computational method built on a probabilistic model of VDJ rearrangement. The raw public data were reprocessed by TCRdb itself: fastp quality trimming at Q25, MiXCR clonotype calling, in-frame beta chains only. Here each entry gathers all rows of one CDR3 protein and keeps the most common genes and DNA. These V and J calls originate from TCRdb's pipeline instead of the authors' own analysis. Within this sample are 200,000 to 250,000 distinct CDR3 sequences, with about 7% of them counted one time only. The top ten clones comprise 12% to 15% of the sample.

The chain was built from TRBV9 and TRBJ1-2, and TRBD1 may be the D gene, going by 5 matching bases. Sequenced material: blood, either unsorted or a sorted T cell fraction (not recorded which). The TCR was taken from a male donor with ankylosing spondylitis. The CDR3 region: CASKGGQGLYGYTF. The nucleotide sequence reads TGTGCCAGCAAAGGAGGCCAGGGACTCTATGGCTACACCTTC.